Presented here are 9 T cell receptor beta chains from one specimen sequenced in a study of shared clonotypes between healthy human individuals. Sequencing was performed with immunoSEQ multiplex PCR; in TCRdb, only in-frame clones are kept and a portion is missing. The sample gives about 470,000 clones, 75% to 85% of which show up once; 13% is in the top ten. Sequencing input: PBMCs. Receptor source: a woman in her thirties or forties in good health. Some clones in this sample may be carry-over from other donors' samples.

The chain uses TRBV6-5 and TRBJ2-7; TRBD2 matches 7 bases. J lost 0 bases, V lost 8 bases, and 10 bases had no gene match. This CDR3 is built from 15 residues. In germline, CDR1 is MNHEY, CDR2 SVGAGI. The CDR3 region has the DNA TGTGCCAGCCTGAACACCGGGGGGAGCTCCTACGAGCAGTACTTC. Its protein is CASLNTGGSSYEQYF.

The chain joins TRBV10-3 to TRBJ2-7, with TRBD1 matching over 12 bases. CDR3 length: 13 residues. The germline gives CDR1 ENHRY, CDR2 SYGVKD. V lost 10 bases to trimming and J lost 9 bases; unmatched junction nucleotides: 10. CDR3 DNA sequence: TGTGCCACCGATGGGACAGGGGGCTCGGGGCAGTACTTC. The encoded protein is CATDGTGGSGQYF.

The chain carries TRBV6-6 and TRBJ2-1; no firm D call. The V end lost 5 bases, the J end lost 6 bases, and 5 bases lay between the germline ends. CDR1 MNHNY and CDR2 SVGAGI come from the germline V gene (reference sequence). The CDR3 spans 11 residues. CDR3 coding DNA: TGTGCCAGCAGTCGAGCCAATGAGCAGTTCTTC. This gives the protein CASSRANEQFF.

This chain joins TRBV28 and TRBJ1-5, with 7 nucleotides matching TRBD1. Germline values: CDR1 MDHEN, CDR2 SYDVKM. Trimming removed 6 bases from V and 3 bases from J; junction bases left unmatched: 11. The CDR3 covers 16 residues. The CDR3 is CASSPHVGQFNQPQHF. DNA of the CDR3: TGTGCCAGCAGCCCCCACGTGGGACAGTTCAATCAGCCCCAGCATTTT. The full variable domain, rest sourced from reference TRBV28 and TRBJ1-5, is DVKVTQSSRYLVKRTGEKVFLECVQDMDHENMFWYRQDPGLGLRLIYFSYDVKMKEKGDIPEGYSVSREKKERFSLILESASTNQTSMYLCASSPHVGQFNQPQHFGDGTRLSIL.

This chain uses TRBV5-5 with TRBJ1-1, with 9 bases lining up with TRBD1. CDR1 SGHKS and CDR2 YYEKEE come from the germline V gene (reference sequence). The trim removed 2 bases at V and 4 bases at J, leaving 6 bases unmatched. There are 15 residues in the CDR3. The CDR3 here is CASSFFGQGTTEAFF. CDR3 nucleotides: TGTGCCAGCAGCTTTTTTGGACAGGGGACCACTGAAGCTTTCTTT.

This sequence joins TRBV19 and TRBJ2-2; tentative D call: TRBD2 (6 bases). The CDR3 sequence is 11 residues long. The ends were cut back, 9 bases at V and 7 bases at J, with 9 bases in the middle. Germline V lookup: CDR1 LNHDA, CDR2 SQIVND (reference sequence). This CDR3 reads CASQGGGELFF. CDR3 bases: TGTGCCAGCCAGGGAGGCGGGGAGCTGTTTTTT.

The J gene is TRBJ1-4, the V gene TRBV27; D might be TRBD1 (6 bases). The CDR3 has 15 amino acids. V shed 3 bases and J shed 5 bases, with 13 bases lying between them. Germline loops: CDR1 MNHEY, CDR2 SMNVEV (reference sequence). CDR3 in DNA: TGTGCCAGCAGTTTGTCACAGGGTTCAAATGAAAAACTGTTTTTT. Amino acids: CASSLSQGSNEKLFF.

This clone turned up a few times. The chain employs TRBV28 and TRBJ2-5, with D tentatively TRBD2 (5 bases). Germline values: CDR1 MDHEN, CDR2 SYDVKM. V shed 5 bases and J shed 4 bases, with 14 bases lying between them. CDR3 length: 14 amino acids. The CDR3, as DNA: TGTGCCAGCAGTCTGGGCACGGGGAGAGAGACCCAGTACTTC. It codes for CASSLGTGRETQYF.

The V and J genes are TRBV18 and TRBJ1-5, with D tentatively TRBD1 (6 bases). The ends were cut back, 3 bases at V and 5 bases at J, with 14 bases in the middle. The CDR3 has 15 amino acids. The germline CDR1 and CDR2 sequences are KGHSH and LQKENI. The CDR3 sequence is CASSPNAGVDQPQHF. DNA of the CDR3: TGTGCCAGCTCACCCAATGCAGGGGTGGATCAGCCCCAGCATTTT.